The subject of this entry is one T cell receptor beta chain. Its antigen remains undetermined. No quality values exist for individual bases; no much larger clone is one base distant. The sample comes from a study of cytomegalovirus exposure and HLA in healthy donors (dated by TCRdb to 2015 to 2018). With respect to the entire study: In an earlier analysis of 450 to 750 of the donors, approximately 300 Gb of sequence data and 120 million or so unique TCR beta sequences from 180 million or so T cells were reported. Genome-wide SNP genotypes for about 60% of the 666 donors were used in a later genetic analysis, which treated that subset as a discovery cohort. To predict cytomegalovirus infection status, the study combined high-throughput TCR immunosequencing, statistical association of individual TCRs with disease status, and machine learning. To study patterns of TCR occurrence, a later analysis re-analyzed previously published TCR beta repertoires from around 700 donors and added high-resolution HLA genotyping. All discovery cohort repertoires had been generated using a single sequencing platform. Using immunosequencing, the study profiled T cell repertoires from about 610 subjects and related those repertoires to cytomegalovirus serostatus. Among 300 to 500 genotyped donors of the cohort, an average of around 250,000 unique TCR beta nucleotide sequences was sequenced per donor, of which approximately 18% were non-productive. In an earlier analysis of 587 of the donors, high-throughput TCR beta sequencing was used to judge whether each TCR beta V gene segment behaved as functional or pseudogenic. Donor age, sex, ethnicity and CMV serostatus were compiled alongside the repertoire data. Typing coverage differed by locus: A, B, C, DRB1 and DQB1 were typed in roughly 620-640 donors, DQA1 in 500 to 550, DPA1 in some 570, and DPB1 in 472. About 280 gigabases of sequencing data and tens of millions of unique TCR sequences were included in an early release covering roughly 600 HLA-typed donors. Roughly five DR-DQ haplotypes were treated as single units for association and clustering because of strong linkage in the cohort. Besides the first cohort of 666 subjects, a separate validation cohort made up of about 120 different subjects was used. Both class I and class II loci were covered by HLA typing, at four-digit resolution. Of the 300 to 500 genotyped donors, 65% to 90% were placed in the genetic ancestry cluster associated with self-reported Caucasian donors. The later analysis used no new phenotypic data to find candidate immune exposures, relying instead on TCR beta sequences and their occurrence across donors. The aim of the study was to test whether cataloging public T cell receptors could identify signatures of past pathogen exposure.

General conclusions and limits of the study: In a later analysis, HLA-associated TCR beta chains were found to be more clonally expanded and to have lower generation probabilities than equally common non-associated chains. Only TCR beta chains were sequenced in this cohort, and the absence of alpha or paired-chain data limited detectable features. A later genetic analysis reported fewer N-insertions in productive TCRs among donors in an Asian-associated ancestry cluster than the roughly 620-donor mean. Several of the top co-occurrence clusters appeared to be linked to parvovirus B19, influenza, CMV and Epstein-Barr virus, according to a later analysis. Specific HLA alleles were associated with 15,000 to 20,000 TCR beta sequences at a false discovery rate of 0.05 in a later analysis. The classifier was reported to diagnose cytomegalovirus status with high specificity and sensitivity in both the original cohort and the validation cohort. In vitro tests confirmed that a few of the cytomegalovirus-associated TCR beta chains recognize cytomegalovirus antigens. In an earlier analysis of 450 to 750 of the donors, most TCR beta V segments appeared in productive rearrangements about 87% or about 30% of the time, broadly matching IMGT annotations. In a later analysis, the rate of TCR association differed among HLA loci, with DRB1 alleles having the most associated TCRs and HLA-C alleles having the fewest. A cluster of highly shared sequence variants was judged likely to be a technical artifact of the sequencing pipeline. Correlated functional status among segregating V segments might be attributable to linkage disequilibrium, but an unknown experimental factor could not be ruled out. When HLA alleles, especially DR and DQ, strongly co-occurred, attributing TCR associations to individual alleles was difficult. A further reported finding was that TCR beta sequences accurately predicted the HLA-A and HLA-B alleles for most subjects in the first cohort. In a later analysis, most CMV-associated TCR beta chains were found to appear HLA-restricted, with HLA associations seemingly driven largely by CMV exposure. An association between a missense DCLRE1C variant and V-gene and J-gene trimming of TCR beta chains was found in a later genetic analysis and replicated in an independent cohort. Because counts were too low, more than 15 rarely observed V segments, including chromosome 9 orphons, were excluded from the earlier analysis of a few hundred of the donors. A total of about 180 TCR beta chains were listed by the study as associated with cytomegalovirus. Most TCR sequences were seen in very few donors, while some public TCRs were found in many individuals. Some IMGT-functional V segments, including TRBV6-2 and TRBV6-3, could not be distinguished by the 87-base-pair reads and were therefore excluded. HLA typing was unavailable for some donors at each locus, so association tests used only the typed subset. The authors suggested that the approach could potentially be extended to other disease states and immunological phenotypes. Presence/absence analyses assumed roughly uniform sequencing depth across donors, an assumption that may not hold. CMV serostatus was the only immune exposure information available for the cohort.

The cohort consisted of 650 to 700 healthy bone marrow donors. All cohort members were sampled while nominally healthy, although unrecorded immune exposures were likely present. The donor was CMV seropositive and was included in the group of some 290 seropositive cohort members. Every donor gave a peripheral blood sample, and the peripheral blood mononuclear cells from that sample were used for TCR beta sequencing. The Qiagen DNeasy Blood Extraction Kit was used to extract genomic DNA from the blood cell samples. Trimming leaves V shorter by 1 base and J shorter by 3 bases, with the junction holding 2 bases beyond the gene matches. Measured from the cysteine to the phenylalanine, the CDR3 is 15 residues long. This entry keeps only the CDR3 DNA: 45 bases, framed from base 1. CDR1 and CDR2, looked up from the germline V gene, are SGHAT and FQNNGV. Libraries were built with the immunoSEQ multiplex PCR assay. For the multiplex PCR, a mixture combining 60 forward primers for TCR Vbeta segments and 13 reverse primers for TCR Jbeta segments was used. Amplification of the CDR3 region of rearranged TCR beta genes was performed with a multiplex PCR assay on genomic DNA. The amplified TCR beta libraries were sequenced on the Illumina HiSeq System as 87-base-pair reads. The published analysis was carried out like this. A later analysis tallied 75 million to 85 million unique TCR beta chains across the 640 or so repertoires, and some 12 million of those chains were shared by two or more donors. Raw reads were error-corrected and collapsed into unique sequences with a nearest-neighbor algorithm that merged closely related sequences to remove PCR and sequencing errors. Alignment of CDR3 sequences to IMGT reference sequences was used to assign V, D and J gene segments. For a sequence to be retained, a match of at least six nucleotides to both a V gene segment and a J gene segment was required. A rearrangement counted as productive if the CDR3 had no stop codons and remained in frame with V and J, and every other rearrangement counted as non-productive. CDR3 was defined according to IMGT convention as the region running from the second conserved V-encoded cysteine to the conserved J-encoded phenylalanine. The earlier analysis of fewer than 700 of the donors excluded sequences that lacked an unambiguous match to a single V gene segment. An earlier analysis of several hundred of the donors classified V segments as functional when productive rearrangements were above 56.7% and as segregating when the standard deviation between donors was above 5%. A statistical classification framework was built to diagnose cytomegalovirus status from the catalog of TCR beta chain sequences. In a later analysis, TCR nucleotide sequences were compared against IMGT/GENE-DB human TR gene sequences so that V and J genes could be assigned. Using the TCRdist pipeline, a later analysis assigned CDR3 sequences along with most-parsimonious VDJ recombination scenarios. In a later analysis, each TCR beta chain was defined by its CDR3 amino acid sequence together with its V-gene family, and reads without a unique V-gene family were excluded. As a way to deal with suspected cross-contamination and a sequencing artifact, a later analysis dropped hundreds of nucleotide sequences that were highly shared and had low generation probability. For each public chain, a later analysis derived a clonal expansion index from normalized ranks of inferred template counts within each repertoire. A later analysis computed generation probabilities with a VDJ recombination model fitted to out-of-frame rearrangements, and checked the results against IGoR. Hypergeometric tests were used in a later analysis to score TCR-TCR, TCR-HLA and TCR-CMV co-occurrence, with a repertoire-size bias correction applied to the TCR pairs. To estimate false discovery rates, a later analysis permuted the HLA or CMV assignments 20 times. A later analysis grouped co-occurring TCRs with DBSCAN, adding TCRdist sequence similarity when clustering within HLA-allele-positive subsets. Co-occurrence clustering excluded repertoires with fewer than 30,000 or more than 120,000 public chains, plus five with anomalous nucleotide sharing. Sourced from immuneACCESS, this table was stored by TCRdb with only in-frame sequences that have V and J called. A share of the clones is absent; for the studies checked, an unresolved V gene accounts for under half, and the remainder has no known explanation. That table furnishes V, J and clone size, whereas the DNA furnished D and trimming. The sample includes a few hundred thousand clones, with roughly four fifths observed a single time. Of the sample, about 2% falls within the top ten clones.

The source is a woman aged 35 to 49 in good health and CMV-seropositive. Input material: PBMCs. The rearranged chain carries TRBV11-2 and TRBJ2-7; 11 bases in between match TRBD2. The nucleotides are TGTGCCAGCAGCTTAGCCACTAGCGGGAGCTACGAGCAGTACTTC. This translates into CASSLATSGSYEQYF.